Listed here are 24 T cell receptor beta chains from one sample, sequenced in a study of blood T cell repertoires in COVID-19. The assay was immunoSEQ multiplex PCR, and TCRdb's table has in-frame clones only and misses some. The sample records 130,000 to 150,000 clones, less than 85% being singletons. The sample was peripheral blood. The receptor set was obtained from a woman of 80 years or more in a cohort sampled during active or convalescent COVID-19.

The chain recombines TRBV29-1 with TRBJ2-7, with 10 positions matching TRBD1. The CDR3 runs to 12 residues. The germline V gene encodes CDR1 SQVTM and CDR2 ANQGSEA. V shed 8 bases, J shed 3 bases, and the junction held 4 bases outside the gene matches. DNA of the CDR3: TGCAGCCCCTGGACAGGGGGCTACGAGCAGTACTTC. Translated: CSPWTGGYEQYF.

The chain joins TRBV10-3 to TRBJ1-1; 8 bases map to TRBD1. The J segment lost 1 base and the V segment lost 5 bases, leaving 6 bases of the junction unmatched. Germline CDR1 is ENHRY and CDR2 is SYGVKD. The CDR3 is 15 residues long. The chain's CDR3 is CAISSRTGSNTEAFF. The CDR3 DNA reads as TGTGCCATCAGTTCACGGACAGGGTCGAACACTGAAGCTTTCTTT.

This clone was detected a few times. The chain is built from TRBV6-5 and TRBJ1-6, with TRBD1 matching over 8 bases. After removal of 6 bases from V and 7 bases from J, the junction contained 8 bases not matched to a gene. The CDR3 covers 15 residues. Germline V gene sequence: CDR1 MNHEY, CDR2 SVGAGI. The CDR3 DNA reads TGTGCCAGCAGCTACGGACAGGGTCCCAATTCACCCCTCCACTTT. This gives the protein CASSYGQGPNSPLHF.

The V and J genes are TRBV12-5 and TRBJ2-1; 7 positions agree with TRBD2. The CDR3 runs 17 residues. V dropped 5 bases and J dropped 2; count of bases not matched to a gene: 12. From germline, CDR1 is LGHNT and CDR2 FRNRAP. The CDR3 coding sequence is TGTGCTAGTGGTAAACGAAGCGGGGCACCCCCCTACAATGAGCAGTTCTTC. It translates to CASGKRSGAPPYNEQFF.

The CDR3 protein is CATSDAGYGYTF. The CDR3, as DNA: TGTGCCACCAGTGATGCAGGGTATGGCTACACCTTC. The chain recombines TRBV24-1 with TRBJ1-2, with a possible D match to TRBD1 (5 bases). CDR1 KGHDR and CDR2 SFDVKD come from the germline V gene. V was cut by 3 bases and J by 5 bases, with 6 bases left in between. This CDR3 is 12 amino acids long.

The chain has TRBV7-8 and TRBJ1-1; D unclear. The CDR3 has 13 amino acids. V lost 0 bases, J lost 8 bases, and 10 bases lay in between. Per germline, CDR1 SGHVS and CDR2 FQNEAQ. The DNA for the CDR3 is TGTGCCAGCAGCTTAGCCCAGCGGGGAGAAGCTTTCTTT. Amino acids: CASSLAQRGEAFF.

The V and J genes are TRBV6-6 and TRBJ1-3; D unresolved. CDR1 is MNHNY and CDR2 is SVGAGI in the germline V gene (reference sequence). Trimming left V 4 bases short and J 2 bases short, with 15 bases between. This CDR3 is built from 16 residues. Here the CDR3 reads CASSFVVRQTGNTIYF. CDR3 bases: TGTGCCAGCAGTTTCGTCGTGAGGCAAACTGGAAACACCATATATTTT.

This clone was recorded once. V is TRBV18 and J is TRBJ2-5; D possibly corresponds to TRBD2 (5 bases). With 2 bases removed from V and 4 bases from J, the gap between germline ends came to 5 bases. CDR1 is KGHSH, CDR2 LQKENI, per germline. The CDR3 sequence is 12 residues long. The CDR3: CASSPGGETQYF. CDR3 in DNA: TGTGCCAGCTCACCAGGAGGAGAGACCCAGTACTTC.

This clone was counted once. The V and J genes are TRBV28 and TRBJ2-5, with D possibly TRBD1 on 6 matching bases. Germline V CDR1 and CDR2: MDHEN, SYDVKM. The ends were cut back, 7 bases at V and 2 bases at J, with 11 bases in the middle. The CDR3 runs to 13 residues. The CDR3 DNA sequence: TGTGCCAGCATAGAAGGGGGACAAGAGACCCAGTACTTC. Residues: CASIEGGQETQYF. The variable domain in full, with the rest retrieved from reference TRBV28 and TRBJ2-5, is DVKVTQSSRYLVKRTGEKVFLECVQDMDHENMFWYRQDPGLGLRLIYFSYDVKMKEKGDIPEGYSVSREKKERFSLILESASTNQTSMYLCASIEGGQETQYFGPGTRLLVL.

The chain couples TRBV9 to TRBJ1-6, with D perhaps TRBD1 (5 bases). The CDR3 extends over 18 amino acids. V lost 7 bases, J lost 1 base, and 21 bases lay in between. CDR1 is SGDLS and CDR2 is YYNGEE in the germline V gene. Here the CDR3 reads CASRPGEGIGSYNSPLHF. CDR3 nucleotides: TGTGCCAGCCGCCCGGGGGAGGGAATTGGATCCTATAATTCACCCCTCCACTTT.

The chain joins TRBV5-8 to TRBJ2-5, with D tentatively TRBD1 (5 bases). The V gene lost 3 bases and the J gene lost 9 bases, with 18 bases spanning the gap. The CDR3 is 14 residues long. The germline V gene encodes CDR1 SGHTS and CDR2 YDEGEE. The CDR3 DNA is TGTGCCAGCAGCTGGCGTCGCAGGGCAAGTTCCCAGTACTTC. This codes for CASSWRRRASSQYF.

CDR3 loop: CASSWGLAGPQETQYF. The CDR3 region has the DNA TGTGCCAGCAGCTGGGGACTAGCGGGGCCTCAAGAGACCCAGTACTTC. V usage is TRBV5-8 and J usage is TRBJ2-5; 13 bases fit TRBD2. The CDR3 extends over 16 amino acids. In germline, CDR1 is SGHTS, CDR2 YDEGEE. Trimming removed 3 bases from V and 2 bases from J; junction bases left unmatched: 4.

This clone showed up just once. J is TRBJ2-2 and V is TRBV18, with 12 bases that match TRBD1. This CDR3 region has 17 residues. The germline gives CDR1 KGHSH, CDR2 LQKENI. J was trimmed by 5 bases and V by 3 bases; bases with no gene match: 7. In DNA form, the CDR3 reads TGTGCCAGCTCACCGTACGGGACAGGGGGCGCAACCGGGGAGCTGTTTTTT. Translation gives CASSPYGTGGATGELFF.

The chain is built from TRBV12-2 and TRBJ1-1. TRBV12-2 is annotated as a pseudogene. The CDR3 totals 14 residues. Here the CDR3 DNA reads TGTGCAAGTCGCTCCCCGGGGGGCCGCACTGAAGCTTTCTTT. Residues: CASRSPGGRTEAFF.

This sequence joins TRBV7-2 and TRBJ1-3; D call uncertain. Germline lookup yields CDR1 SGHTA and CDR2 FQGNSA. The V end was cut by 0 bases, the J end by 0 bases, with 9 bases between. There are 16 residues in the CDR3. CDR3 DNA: TGTGCCAGCAGCTTAGCGGGCCCATCCTCTGGAAACACCATATATTTT. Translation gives CASSLAGPSSGNTIYF.

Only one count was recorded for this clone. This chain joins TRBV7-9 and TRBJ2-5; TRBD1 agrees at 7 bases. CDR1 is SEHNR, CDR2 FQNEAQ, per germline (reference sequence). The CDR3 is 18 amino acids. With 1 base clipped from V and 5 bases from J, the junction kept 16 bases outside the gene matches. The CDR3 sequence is CASSLGRQGWRVGETQYF. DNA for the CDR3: TGTGCCAGCAGCTTAGGACGACAGGGATGGCGAGTAGGGGAGACCCAGTACTTC.

The CDR3 bases are TGCAGCTCAATGGCGGACTATGGCTACACCTTC. Its protein product is CSSMADYGYTF. The rearrangement uses TRBV29-1 and TRBJ1-2; D remains ambiguous. The CDR3 extends over 11 amino acids. Trimming removed 8 bases from V and 3 bases from J, with 10 bases in between. The germline CDR1 and CDR2 sequences are SQVTM and ANQGSEA.

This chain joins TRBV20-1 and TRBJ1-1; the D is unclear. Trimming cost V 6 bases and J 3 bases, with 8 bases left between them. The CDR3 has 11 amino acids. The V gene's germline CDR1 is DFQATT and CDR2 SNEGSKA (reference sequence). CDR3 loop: CSAALDTEAFF. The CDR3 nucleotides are TGCAGTGCAGCGTTGGACACTGAAGCTTTCTTT.

The CDR3 here is CASSPRGGSHNEQFF. Written as DNA, the CDR3 is TGTGCCAGCAGCCCCAGGGGCGGCAGCCACAATGAGCAGTTCTTC. The chain joins TRBV7-2 to TRBJ2-1, with D perhaps TRBD1 (6 bases). Germline assignment: CDR1 SGHTA and CDR2 FQGNSA. V was shortened by 5 bases and J by 5 bases, with 16 bases between the two germline ends. This CDR3 comprises 15 residues.

CDR3 coding DNA: TGCGCCAGCAGCTCGAGGGCCGGCTACGAGCAGTACTTC. It encodes CASSSRAGYEQYF. V is TRBV5-1 and J is TRBJ2-7, with D possibly being TRBD2 (5 bases). The CDR3 has 13 amino acids. Germline CDR1 and CDR2: SGHRS and YFSETQ. V shed 3 bases and J shed 3 bases, with 10 bases lying between them.

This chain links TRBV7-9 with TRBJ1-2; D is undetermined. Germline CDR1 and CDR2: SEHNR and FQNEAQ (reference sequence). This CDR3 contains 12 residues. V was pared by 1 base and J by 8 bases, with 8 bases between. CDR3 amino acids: CASSLVLAGYTF. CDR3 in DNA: TGTGCCAGCAGCTTAGTTCTAGCCGGCTACACCTTC.

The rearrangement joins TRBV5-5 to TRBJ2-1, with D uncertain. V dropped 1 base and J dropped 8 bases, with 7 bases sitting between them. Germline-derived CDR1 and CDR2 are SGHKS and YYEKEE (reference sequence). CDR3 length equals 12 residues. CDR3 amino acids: CASSLLVDEQFF. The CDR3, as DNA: TGTGCCAGCAGCTTGTTAGTCGATGAGCAGTTCTTC. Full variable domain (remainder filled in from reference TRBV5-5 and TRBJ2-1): DAGVTQSPTHLIKTRGQQVTLRCSPISGHKSVSWYQQVLGQGPQFIFQYYEKEERGRGNFPDRFSARQFPNYSSELNVNALLLGDSALYLCASSLLVDEQFFGPGTRLTVL.

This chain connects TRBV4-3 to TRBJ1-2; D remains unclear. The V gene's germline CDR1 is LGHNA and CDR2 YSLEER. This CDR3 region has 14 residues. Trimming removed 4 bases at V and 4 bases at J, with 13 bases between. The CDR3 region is CASSPIIISYGYTF. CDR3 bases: TGCGCCAGCAGCCCAATCATAATCAGCTATGGCTACACCTTC.

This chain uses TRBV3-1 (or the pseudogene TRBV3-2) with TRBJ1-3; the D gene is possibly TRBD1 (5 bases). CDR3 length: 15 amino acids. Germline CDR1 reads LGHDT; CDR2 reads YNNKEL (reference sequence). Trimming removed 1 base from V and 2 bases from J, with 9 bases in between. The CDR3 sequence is CASSQVWGAGNTIYF. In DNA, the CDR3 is TGTGCCAGCAGCCAAGTTTGGGGGGCTGGAAACACCATATATTTT.